This T cell receptor (beta chain) was retrieved from a study of blood T cell repertoires in COVID-19. As for the study in general: T cells, B-cell-depleted T cells, or PBMCs supplied cDNA or gDNA.

Per the original data handling: Counts of nucleated cells, estimated from reference gene primer amplification, were obtained. Here immunoSEQ multiplex PCR was the method, and the copy in TCRdb shows in-frame clones only, minus some. V, J and clone size are those of that table, while D and trimming were read from the DNA. The sample holds about 100,000 clones; approximately 91% are singletons and the top ten take about 0.89%. Trimming took 7 bases from V and 5 from J; bases not matched to a gene: 19. The CDR3 spans 17 residues. The V gene's germline CDR1 is MDHEN and CDR2 SYDVKM. This chain joins TRBV28 and TRBJ1-2, with TRBD1 matching 7 bases. This clonotype was sampled from a man aged 55 to 70 with acute or convalescent COVID-19. The material sequenced was peripheral blood. The CDR3 loop is CASTNRGPTPHTYGYTF. As DNA, the CDR3 is TGTGCCAGCACAAACAGGGGACCCACCCCCCACACTTATGGCTACACCTTC.